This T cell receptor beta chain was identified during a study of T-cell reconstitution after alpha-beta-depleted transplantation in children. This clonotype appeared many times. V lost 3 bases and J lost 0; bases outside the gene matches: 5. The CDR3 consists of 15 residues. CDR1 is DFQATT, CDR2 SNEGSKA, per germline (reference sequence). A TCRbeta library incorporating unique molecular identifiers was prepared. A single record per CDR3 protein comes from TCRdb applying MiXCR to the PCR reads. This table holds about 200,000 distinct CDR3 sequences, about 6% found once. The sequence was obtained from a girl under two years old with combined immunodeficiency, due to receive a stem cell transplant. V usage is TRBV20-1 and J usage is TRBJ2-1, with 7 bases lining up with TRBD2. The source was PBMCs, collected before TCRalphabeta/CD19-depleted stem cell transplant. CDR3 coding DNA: TGCAGTGCTAGCATCCGGGACTACTCCTACAATGAGCAGTTCTTC. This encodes CSASIRDYSYNEQFF.